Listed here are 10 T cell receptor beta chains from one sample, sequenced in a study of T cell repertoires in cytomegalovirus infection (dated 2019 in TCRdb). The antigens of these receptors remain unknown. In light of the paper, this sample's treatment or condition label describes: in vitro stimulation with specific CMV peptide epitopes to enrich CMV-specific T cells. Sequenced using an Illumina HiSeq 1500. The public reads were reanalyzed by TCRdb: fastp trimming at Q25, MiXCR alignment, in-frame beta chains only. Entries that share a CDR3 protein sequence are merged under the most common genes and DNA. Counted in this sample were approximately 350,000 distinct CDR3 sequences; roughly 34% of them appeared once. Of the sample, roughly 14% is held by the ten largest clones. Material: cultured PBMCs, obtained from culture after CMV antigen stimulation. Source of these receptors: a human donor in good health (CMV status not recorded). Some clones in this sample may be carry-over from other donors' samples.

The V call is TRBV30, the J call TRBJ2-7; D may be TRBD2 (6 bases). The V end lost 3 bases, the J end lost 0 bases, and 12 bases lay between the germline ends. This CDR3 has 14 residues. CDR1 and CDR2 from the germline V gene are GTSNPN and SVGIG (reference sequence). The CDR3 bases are TGTGCCTGGAGCGCGGGATGGGGCTCCTACGAGCAGTACTTC. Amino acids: CAWSAGWGSYEQYF.

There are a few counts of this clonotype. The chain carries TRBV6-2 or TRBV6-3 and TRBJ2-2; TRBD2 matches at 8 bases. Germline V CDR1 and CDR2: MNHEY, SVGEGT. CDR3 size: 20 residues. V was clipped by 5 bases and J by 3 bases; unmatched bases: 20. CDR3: CASSPSVRTSGLWDTGELFF. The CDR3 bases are TGTGCCAGCAGTCCTTCCGTGAGAACTAGCGGCTTGTGGGACACCGGGGAGCTGTTTTTT.

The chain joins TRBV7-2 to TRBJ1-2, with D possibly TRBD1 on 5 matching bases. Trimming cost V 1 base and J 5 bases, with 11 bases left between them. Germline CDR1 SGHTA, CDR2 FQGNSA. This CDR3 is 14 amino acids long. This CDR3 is CASSLVAQGYGYTF. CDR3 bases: TGTGCCAGCAGCTTAGTGGCTCAGGGTTATGGCTACACCTTC.

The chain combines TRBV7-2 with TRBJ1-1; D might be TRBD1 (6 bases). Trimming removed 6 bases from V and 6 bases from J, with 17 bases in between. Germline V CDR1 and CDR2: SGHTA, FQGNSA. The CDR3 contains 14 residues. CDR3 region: CASRYTGQVAEAFF. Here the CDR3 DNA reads TGTGCCAGCAGATATACAGGGCAGGTAGCTGAAGCTTTCTTT.

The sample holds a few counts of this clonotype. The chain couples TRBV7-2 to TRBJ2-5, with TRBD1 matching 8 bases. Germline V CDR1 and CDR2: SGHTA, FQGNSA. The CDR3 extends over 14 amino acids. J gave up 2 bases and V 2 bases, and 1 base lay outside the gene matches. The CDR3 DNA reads TGTGCCAGCAGCTTATGGACAGGGCAAGAGACCCAGTACTTC. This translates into CASSLWTGQETQYF.

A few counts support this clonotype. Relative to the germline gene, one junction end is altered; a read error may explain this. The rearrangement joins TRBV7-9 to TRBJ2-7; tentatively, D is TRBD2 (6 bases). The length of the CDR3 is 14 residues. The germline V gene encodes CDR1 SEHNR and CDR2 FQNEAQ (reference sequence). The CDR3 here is CVSSPRDFAYEQYF. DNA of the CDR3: TGTGTCAGCAGCCCTCGGGACTTCGCCTACGAGCAGTACTTC.

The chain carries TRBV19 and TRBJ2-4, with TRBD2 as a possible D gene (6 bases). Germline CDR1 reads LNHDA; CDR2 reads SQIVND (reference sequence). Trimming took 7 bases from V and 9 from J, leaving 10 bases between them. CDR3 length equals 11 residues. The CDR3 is CASIWRGIQYF. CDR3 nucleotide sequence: TGTGCCAGTATCTGGAGGGGCATTCAGTACTTC. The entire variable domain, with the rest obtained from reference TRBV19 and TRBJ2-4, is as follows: DGGITQSPKYLFRKEGQNVTLSCEQNLNHDAMYWYRQDPGQGLRLIYYSQIVNDFQKGDIAEGYSVSREKKESFPLTVTSAQKNPTAFYLCASIWRGIQYFGAGTRLSVL.

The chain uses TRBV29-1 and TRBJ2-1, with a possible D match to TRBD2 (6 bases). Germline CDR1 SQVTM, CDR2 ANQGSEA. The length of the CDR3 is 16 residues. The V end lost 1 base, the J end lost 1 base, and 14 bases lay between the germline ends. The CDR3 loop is CSVEVHGRRSYNEQFF. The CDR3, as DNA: TGCAGCGTTGAAGTTCATGGGAGGAGGTCCTACAATGAGCAGTTCTTC.

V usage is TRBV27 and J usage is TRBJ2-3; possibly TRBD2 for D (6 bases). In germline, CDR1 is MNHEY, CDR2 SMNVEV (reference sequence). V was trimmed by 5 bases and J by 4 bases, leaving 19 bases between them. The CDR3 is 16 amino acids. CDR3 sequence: CASSTRLSGRPDTQYF. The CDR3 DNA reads TGTGCCAGCAGTACCCGCTTATCAGGGAGGCCAGATACGCAGTATTTT.

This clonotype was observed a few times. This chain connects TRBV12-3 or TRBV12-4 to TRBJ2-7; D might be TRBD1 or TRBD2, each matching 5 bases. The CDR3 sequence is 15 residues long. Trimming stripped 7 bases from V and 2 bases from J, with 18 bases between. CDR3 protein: CASTGAPGPPYEQYF. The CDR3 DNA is TGTGCCAGCACCGGGGCACCGGGACCCCCCTACGAGCAGTACTTC.